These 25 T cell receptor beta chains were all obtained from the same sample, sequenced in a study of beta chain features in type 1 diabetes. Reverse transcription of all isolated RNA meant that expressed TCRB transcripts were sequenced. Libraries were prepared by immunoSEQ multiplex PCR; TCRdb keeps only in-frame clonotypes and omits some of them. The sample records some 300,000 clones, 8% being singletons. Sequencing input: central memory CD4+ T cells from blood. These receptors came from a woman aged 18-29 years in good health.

The CDR3 DNA follows: TGTGCCAGCAGCTTAGAGGGACAGGGGAACGACGAGCAGTACTTC. Amino acid sequence: CASSLEGQGNDEQYF. This sequence joins TRBV7-2 and TRBJ2-7, with 10 bases that match TRBD1. Per the germline V gene, CDR1 is SGHTA and CDR2 is FQGNSA. The ends lost 1 base at V and 5 bases at J; junction bases unmatched: 5. There are 15 residues in the CDR3.

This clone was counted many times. For the CDR3, the DNA is TGTGCCAGCTCGCAATCCCCCAGTTCCTCCTCCTACGAGCAGTACGTC. Translated: CASSQSPSSSSYEQYV. The chain recombines TRBV18 with TRBJ2-7; D not resolved. Trimming took 6 bases from V and 0 from J, leaving 18 bases between them. The germline V gene encodes CDR1 KGHSH and CDR2 LQKENI. The CDR3 is made up of 16 amino acids.

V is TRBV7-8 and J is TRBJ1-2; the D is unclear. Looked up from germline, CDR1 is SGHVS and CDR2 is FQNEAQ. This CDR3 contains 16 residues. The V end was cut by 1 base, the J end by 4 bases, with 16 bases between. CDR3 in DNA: TGTGCCAGCAGCTTAGGGTTGAGGCTGACGATCTATGGCTACACCTTC. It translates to CASSLGLRLTIYGYTF.

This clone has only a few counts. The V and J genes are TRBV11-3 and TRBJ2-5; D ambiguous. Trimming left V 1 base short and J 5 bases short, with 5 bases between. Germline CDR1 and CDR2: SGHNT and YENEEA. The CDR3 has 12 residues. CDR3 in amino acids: CASSLGAETQYF. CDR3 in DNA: TGTGCCAGCAGCTTAGGCGCCGAGACCCAGTACTTC.

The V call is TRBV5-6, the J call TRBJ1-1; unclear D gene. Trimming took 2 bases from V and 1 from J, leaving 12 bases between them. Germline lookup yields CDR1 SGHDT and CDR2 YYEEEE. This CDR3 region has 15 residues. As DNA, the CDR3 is TGTGCCAGCAGCTTAAAAATACACAGGAACACTGAAGCTTTCTTT. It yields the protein CASSLKIHRNTEAFF.

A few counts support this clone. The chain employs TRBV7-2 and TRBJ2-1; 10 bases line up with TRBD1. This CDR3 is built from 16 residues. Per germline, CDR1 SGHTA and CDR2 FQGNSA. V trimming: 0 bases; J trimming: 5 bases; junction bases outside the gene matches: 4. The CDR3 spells CASSLAPGQGNNEQFF. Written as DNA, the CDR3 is TGTGCCAGCAGCTTAGCACCGGGACAGGGGAACAATGAGCAGTTCTTC.

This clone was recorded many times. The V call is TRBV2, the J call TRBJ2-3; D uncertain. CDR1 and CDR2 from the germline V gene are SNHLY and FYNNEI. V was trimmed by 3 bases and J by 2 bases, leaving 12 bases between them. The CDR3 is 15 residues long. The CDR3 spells CASSDGLGITDTQYF. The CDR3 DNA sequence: TGTGCCAGCAGTGATGGTCTAGGGATCACAGATACGCAGTATTTT. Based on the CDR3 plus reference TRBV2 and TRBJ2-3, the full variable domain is EPEVTQTPSHQVTQMGQEVILRCVPISNHLYFYWYRQILGQKVEFLVSFYNNEISEKSEIFDDQFSVERPDGSNFTLKIRSTKLEDSAMYFCASSDGLGITDTQYFGPGTRLTVL.

The CDR3: CATLGGLAGVYEQYF. CDR3 DNA: TGTGCCACCCTCGGGGGGTTAGCGGGAGTTTACGAGCAGTACTTC. The V and J genes are TRBV7-9 and TRBJ2-7; 9 nucleotides line up with TRBD2. CDR1 is SEHNR, CDR2 FQNEAQ, per germline (reference sequence). The CDR3 is 15 amino acids. The V gene end was trimmed by 10 bases and the J gene end by 4 bases; junction bases not matched to a gene: 14.

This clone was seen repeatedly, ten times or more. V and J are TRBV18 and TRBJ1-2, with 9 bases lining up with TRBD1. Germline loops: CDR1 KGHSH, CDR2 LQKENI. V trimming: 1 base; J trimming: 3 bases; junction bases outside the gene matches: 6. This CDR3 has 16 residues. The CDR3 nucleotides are TGTGCCAGCTCACCACAACAGGGGGCAGAGTACTATGGCTACACCTTC. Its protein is CASSPQQGAEYYGYTF.

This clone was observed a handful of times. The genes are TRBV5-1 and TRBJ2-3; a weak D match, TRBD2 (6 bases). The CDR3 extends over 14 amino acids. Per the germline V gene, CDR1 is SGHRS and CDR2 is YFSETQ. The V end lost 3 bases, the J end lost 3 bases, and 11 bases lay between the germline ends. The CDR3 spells CASSWFGTTDTQYF. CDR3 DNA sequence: TGCGCCAGCAGCTGGTTCGGGACTACAGATACGCAGTATTTT.

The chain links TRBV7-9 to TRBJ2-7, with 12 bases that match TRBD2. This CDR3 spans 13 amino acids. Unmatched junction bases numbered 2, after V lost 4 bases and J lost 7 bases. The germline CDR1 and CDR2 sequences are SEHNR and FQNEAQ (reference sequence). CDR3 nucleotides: TGTGCCAGCAGCTCCGGACTAGCGGGAGAGCAGTACTTC. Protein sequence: CASSSGLAGEQYF.

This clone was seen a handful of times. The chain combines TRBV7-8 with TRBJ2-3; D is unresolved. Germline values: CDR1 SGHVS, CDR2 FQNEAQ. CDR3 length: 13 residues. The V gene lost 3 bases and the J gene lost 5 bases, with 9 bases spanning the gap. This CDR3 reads CASSFSPQDTQYF. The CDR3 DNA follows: TGTGCCAGCAGCTTTTCCCCACAAGATACGCAGTATTTT.

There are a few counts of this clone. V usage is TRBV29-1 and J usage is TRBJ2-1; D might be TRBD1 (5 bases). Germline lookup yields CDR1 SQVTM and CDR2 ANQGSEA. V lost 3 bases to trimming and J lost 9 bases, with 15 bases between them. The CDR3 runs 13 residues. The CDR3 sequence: CSVEGLVGAEQFF. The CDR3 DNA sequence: TGCAGCGTTGAGGGGCTAGTTGGAGCTGAGCAGTTCTTC.

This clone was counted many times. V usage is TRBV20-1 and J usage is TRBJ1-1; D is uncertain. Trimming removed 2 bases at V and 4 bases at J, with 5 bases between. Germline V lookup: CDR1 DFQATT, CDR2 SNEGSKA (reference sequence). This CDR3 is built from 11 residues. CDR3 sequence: CSARLITEAFF. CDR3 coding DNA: TGCAGTGCTAGACTCATCACTGAAGCTTTCTTT.

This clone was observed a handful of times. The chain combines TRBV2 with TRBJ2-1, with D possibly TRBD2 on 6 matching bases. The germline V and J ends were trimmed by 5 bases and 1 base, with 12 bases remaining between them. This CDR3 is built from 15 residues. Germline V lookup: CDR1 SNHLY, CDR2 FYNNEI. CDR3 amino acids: CASSSRGTSYNEQFF. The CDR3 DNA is TGTGCCAGCAGTTCCCGGGGGACTTCCTACAATGAGCAGTTCTTC.

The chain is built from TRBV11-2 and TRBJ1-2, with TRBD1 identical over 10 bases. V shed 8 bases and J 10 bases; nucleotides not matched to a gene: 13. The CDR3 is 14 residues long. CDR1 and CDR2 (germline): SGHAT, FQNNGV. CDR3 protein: CASRRTGTGAFYTF. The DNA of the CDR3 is TGTGCCAGCCGACGGACCGGGACAGGGGCATTCTACACCTTC.

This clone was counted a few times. In DNA, the CDR3 is TGCGCCAGCAGCTTGGTACAAGAGACCCAGTACTTC. Translation: CASSLVQETQYF. V and J are TRBV5-1 and TRBJ2-5; D call uncertain. Germline V gene data show CDR1 as SGHRS and CDR2 as YFSETQ. Trimming removed 0 bases at V and 2 bases at J, with 2 bases between. There are 12 residues in the CDR3.

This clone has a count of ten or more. CDR3 coding DNA: TGTGCCAGCAGCTTAGGACTTGGCGGGAATCAGCCCCAGCATTTT. This sequence encodes CASSLGLGGNQPQHF. This chain uses TRBV7-2 with TRBJ1-5; D remains unclear. The CDR3 runs 15 residues. V lost 1 base and J 4 bases, leaving 11 bases between the germline ends. CDR1 is SGHTA and CDR2 is FQGNSA in the germline V gene.

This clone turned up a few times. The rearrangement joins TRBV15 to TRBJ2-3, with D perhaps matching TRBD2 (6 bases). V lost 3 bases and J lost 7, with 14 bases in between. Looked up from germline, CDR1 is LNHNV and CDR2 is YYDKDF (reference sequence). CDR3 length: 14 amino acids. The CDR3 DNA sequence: TGTGCCACCAGCAGGCCGGCGGGGAGGAATACGCAGTATTTT. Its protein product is CATSRPAGRNTQYF.

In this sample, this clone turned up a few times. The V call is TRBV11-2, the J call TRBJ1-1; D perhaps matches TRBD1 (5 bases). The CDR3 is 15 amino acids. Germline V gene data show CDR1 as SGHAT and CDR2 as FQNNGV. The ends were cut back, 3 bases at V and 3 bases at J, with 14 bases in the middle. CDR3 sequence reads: CASSLTDGGYTEAFF. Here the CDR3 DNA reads TGTGCCAGCAGCTTGACAGATGGGGGGTACACTGAAGCTTTCTTT.

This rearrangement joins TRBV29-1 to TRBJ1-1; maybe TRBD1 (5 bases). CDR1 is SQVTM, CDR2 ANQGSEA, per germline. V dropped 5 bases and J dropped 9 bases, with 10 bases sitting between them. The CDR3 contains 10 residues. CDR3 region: CSVRQGQAFF. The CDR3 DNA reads TGCAGCGTTCGGCAGGGCCAAGCTTTCTTT.

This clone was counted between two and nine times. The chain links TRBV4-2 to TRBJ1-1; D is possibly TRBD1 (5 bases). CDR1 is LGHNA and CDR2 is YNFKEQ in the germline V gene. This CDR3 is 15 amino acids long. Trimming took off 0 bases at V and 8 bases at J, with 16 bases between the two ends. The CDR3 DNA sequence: TGTGCCAGCAGCCAAGAATGGTCCCAGGGCAGAGAAGCTTTCTTT. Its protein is CASSQEWSQGREAFF.

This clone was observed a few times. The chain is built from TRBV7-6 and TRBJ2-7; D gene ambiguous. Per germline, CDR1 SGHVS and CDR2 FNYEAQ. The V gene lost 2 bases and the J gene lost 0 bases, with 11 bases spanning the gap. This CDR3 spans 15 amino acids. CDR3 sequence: CASSLQPGNSYEQYF. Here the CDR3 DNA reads TGTGCCAGCAGCTTACAACCCGGCAACTCCTACGAGCAGTACTTC.

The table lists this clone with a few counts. Written as DNA, the CDR3 is TGCGCCAGCAGCCGCGCGGCGGGGACAGGGCTATCCTACAATGAGCAGTTCTTC. This encodes CASSRAAGTGLSYNEQFF. The V call is TRBV4-3, the J call TRBJ2-1; 9 nucleotides line up with TRBD1. Losses at the gene ends were 4 bases for V and 1 base for J; bases not matched to a gene: 11. The V gene's germline CDR1 is LGHNA and CDR2 YSLEER. The length of the CDR3 is 18 residues.

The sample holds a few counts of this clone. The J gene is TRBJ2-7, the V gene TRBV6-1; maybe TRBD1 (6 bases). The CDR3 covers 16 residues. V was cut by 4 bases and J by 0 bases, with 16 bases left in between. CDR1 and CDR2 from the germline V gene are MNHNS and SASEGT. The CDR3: CASSVRGGSSSYEQYV. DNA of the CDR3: TGTGCCAGCAGTGTCCGAGGGGGATCTAGCTCCTACGAGCAGTACGTC.